This T cell receptor (beta chain) was recorded in a study of blood T cells in healthy people across ages. Findings and caveats of the study: Older age went with lower TCR beta diversity per million T cells, in a roughly linear way. Both higher diversity and more naive CD4+ cells marked long-lived donors when set against aged donors.

For this clonotype: No antigen is known for it.

A second about 7 to 12 cycle PCR used barcoded and J-beta primers. TCRdb reanalysed the 5' RACE reads using MiXCR and keeps one entry per CDR3 protein. Of hundreds of thousands of distinct CDR3 sequences listed, 58% were seen once; the top ten hold approximately 20%. The CDR3 runs 14 residues. The V and J ends lost 3 bases and 4 bases respectively, with 11 bases between them. Germline V gene data show CDR1 as SGDLS and CDR2 as YYNGEE. The chain uses TRBV9 and TRBJ2-1, with D possibly being TRBD1 (6 bases). The sample taken for sequencing was blood. This receptor was obtained from a man aged 30 to 45 in good health. The CDR3 reads CASSDGTLYNEQFF. DNA of the CDR3: TGTGCCAGCAGCGACGGGACACTATACAATGAGCAGTTCTTC.